The sequence of this TCR beta chain was determined in a study of T cells after yellow fever vaccination. Study conclusions and caveats: Boosting was followed by the reappearance of most primary-vaccination clones (about 96% CD4, about 89% CD8).

One entry per CDR3 protein results from TCRdb running MiXCR on the 5' RACE reads. Altogether 150,000 to 200,000 distinct CDR3 sequences are present, about a tenth being singletons, with the ten largest covering about 40%. Germline-derived CDR1 and CDR2 are SNHLY and FYNNEI. V was cut by 3 bases and J by 4 bases, with 12 bases left in between. The CDR3 consists of 14 residues. This clonotype was detected many times. Its antigen is not identified. Sample: CD8+ T cells sorted from PBMCs, taken 45 days after the yellow fever booster vaccination. The chain links TRBV2 to TRBJ1-2; perhaps TRBD1 as D (6 bases). The clonotype originates from a man aged 18-30 years who received the YFV17D yellow fever vaccine. The CDR3 DNA follows: TGTGCCAGCAGTGAGGAACAGGGAGGCTATGGCTACACCTTC. Translating it yields CASSEEQGGYGYTF.